The present T cell receptor beta chain was sequenced within a study of neoadjuvant anti-PD-1 for oral cavity cancer. The study, taken as a whole, reports: Expansion of preexisting intratumoral clones was suggested to aid response. TCR analyses covered only a few patients per response group.

Cohort: HPV-negative, locally advanced oral cavity squamous cell carcinoma patients. Most tumor samples had 4 to 6 ug input DNA in two replicates. Profiling relied on immunoSEQ multiplex PCR, and the TCRdb table lists in-frame clones only, not all of them. Of around 7,200 clones in the sample, roughly 50% were seen once. Trimming cost V 0 bases and J 6 bases, with 9 bases left between them. The CDR3 length is 13 residues. The germline V gene encodes CDR1 SGHRS and CDR2 YFSETQ. For this clone: Antigen specificity is unknown.

Sequenced here: tumor tissue, sampled before nivolumab (anti-PD-1) treatment. The chain carries TRBV5-1 and TRBJ1-1; D may be TRBD1 (5 bases). This receptor was taken from a person aged 35-79 years with oral cavity squamous cell carcinoma. CDR3 loop: CASSLALGAEAFF. DNA of the CDR3: TGCGCCAGCAGCTTGGCCTTGGGGGCTGAAGCTTTCTTT. Together with reference TRBV5-1 and TRBJ1-1, the CDR3 gives the full variable domain: KAGVTQTPRYLIKTRGQQVTLSCSPISGHRSVSWYQQTPGQGLQFLFEYFSETQRNKGNFPGRFSGRQFSNSRSEMNVSTLELGDSALYLCASSLALGAEAFFGQGTRLTVV.